These T cell receptor beta chains were read from a single sample in a study of OX40 agonist ivuxolimab in advanced cancers. The repertoire was sequenced with immunoSEQ multiplex PCR; TCRdb's copy has only in-frame clones and lacks some. The table includes tens of thousands of clones, over 70% detected once. This specimen consisted of CD4+ or CD8+ T cells sorted from blood, obtained in a trial of the OX40 agonist ivuxolimab. Receptor source: an adult with an advanced solid tumor such as melanoma, head and neck, liver or kidney cancer. The CDR3 runs from the conserved cysteine through the conserved F or W. The order of the fields is CDR3 length, V gene, CDR3 protein.

12	TRBV7-9	CASSNAGDTQYF
15	TRBV6-5	CASRMTSLGTDTQYF
14	TRBV7-2	CASSFPQITGELFF
16	TRBV5-1	CASSFGTGNSYNEQFF
18	TRBV18	CASSPITGGVGYNSPLHF
13	TRBV28	CASSPADTYEQYF
12	TRBV2	CASSVWVTEAFF
14	TRBV2	CASSEYWTHNEQFF
13	TRBV12-5	CASGPTLNTEAFF
14	TRBV14	CASSRMTGGGGYTF
12	TRBV6-5	CASREFNSPLHF
15	TRBV27	CASSPAGISSYEQYF
15	TRBV6-6	CASRDGSSTKGKLFF
15	TRBV21-1	CASSKGAGSCYGYTF
14	TRBV5-1	CASRGGGREDTQYF
12	TRBV30	CAWGRGAVEQYF
12	TRBV5-8	CASSSRGQPQHF
13	TRBV18	CASSPVVDSPLHF
16	TRBV12-5	CASGLVQGGSGNTIYF
16	TRBV18	CASSQPPTASGNTIYF
15	TRBV11-2	CASSLVVTSSYEQYF
13	TRBV4-2	CASSPGRTGELFF
12	TRBV5-1	CASSPWRNEQFF
16	TRBV18	CASSREGATDTGELFF
13	TRBV7-9	CASSRLATYEQYF